Described below is a single T cell receptor beta chain sequence and its context. CDR1 is LNHDA and CDR2 is SQIVND in the germline V gene (reference sequence). V shed 7 bases, J shed 0 bases, and the junction held 6 bases outside the gene matches. The CDR3 covers 15 residues. This entry is derived from a study of blood T cell repertoires in COVID-19. In the authors' methods: How many nucleated cells were present was estimated from reference gene primer amplification. TCRdb's table, derived via immunoSEQ multiplex PCR, lists solely in-frame clones and lacks some. D and trimming were read from the DNA, whereas the V and J calls and clone size are those reported in that table. Of fewer than 350,000 clones in the sample, approximately 90% were seen once.

The sequence came from a woman in her sixties or seventies with COVID-19, enrolled during active disease. The chain joins TRBV19 to TRBJ1-3, with 7 bases that match TRBD1. Material for sequencing was peripheral blood. The CDR3 coding sequence is TGTGCCAGTACCTCCGGGACAGCCTCTGGAAACACCATATATTTT. Translated, it gives CASTSGTASGNTIYF.